Below, 14 T cell receptor beta chains from the same sample are listed, as sequenced in a study of shared clonotypes between healthy human individuals. Libraries were prepared by immunoSEQ multiplex PCR; TCRdb keeps only in-frame clonotypes and omits some of them. Of about 2.3 million clones in the sample, approximately 95% are singletons; the top ten hold roughly 0.36%. Sequencing input: naive CD4+ T cells from PBMCs. Subset denoted: CD45RA+ positively selected. Receptors originate from a man younger than 35 in good health. Some clones in this sample may be carry-over from other donors' samples.

This sequence joins TRBV9 and TRBJ2-5; D tentatively reads TRBD1 or TRBD2 (6 bases each). Germline CDR1 is SGDLS and CDR2 is YYNGEE. This CDR3 spans 16 amino acids. The germline V and J ends were trimmed by 4 bases and 5 bases, with 21 bases remaining between them. The CDR3, as DNA: TGTGCCAGCAGCTCCAAGGGGGGTTCCGTGGGGGAGACCCAGTACTTC. This sequence encodes CASSSKGGSVGETQYF.

The count of this clone is one. The rearrangement uses TRBV5-4 and TRBJ2-2, with D hard to call. The CDR3 is 15 residues long. The germline V and J ends were trimmed by 4 bases and 2 bases, with 12 bases remaining between them. Per the germline V gene, CDR1 is SGHNT and CDR2 is YYREEE (reference sequence). The CDR3 sequence: CASSTTTKNTGELFF. CDR3 nucleotides: TGTGCCAGCAGCACCACCACCAAAAACACCGGGGAGCTGTTTTTT. The full variable domain, its missing parts supplied by reference TRBV5-4 and TRBJ2-2, is ETGVTQSPTHLIKTRGQQVTLRCSSQSGHNTVSWYQQALGQGPQFIFQYYREEENGRGNFPPRFSGLQFPNYSSELNVNALELDDSALYLCASSTTTKNTGELFFGEGSRLTVL.

The chain combines TRBV11-2 with TRBJ2-2; 9 nucleotides match TRBD1. The CDR3 runs to 19 residues. The J segment lost 4 bases and the V segment lost 5 bases, leaving 17 bases of the junction unmatched. CDR1 is SGHAT and CDR2 is FQNNGV in the germline V gene. CDR3: CASSPGGDRGRSVTGELFF. CDR3 sequence (DNA): TGTGCCAGCAGCCCGGGGGGTGACAGGGGGAGGTCGGTCACCGGGGAGCTGTTTTTT.

The chain employs TRBV19 and TRBJ1-3, with 10 bases fitting TRBD1. The germline V gene encodes CDR1 LNHDA and CDR2 SQIVND (reference sequence). V was clipped by 3 bases and J by 5 bases; unmatched bases: 7. The CDR3 length is 16 residues. CDR3 protein: CASSMQDRGPRNTIYF. CDR3 DNA: TGTGCCAGTAGTATGCAAGACAGGGGGCCGAGAAACACCATATATTTT.

This chain uses TRBV4-1 with TRBJ2-7, with a possible D match to TRBD1 (6 bases). Germline V gives CDR1 MGHRA, CDR2 YSYEKL. The CDR3 length is 16 residues. Trimming pared 0 bases from V and 0 bases from J, leaving 12 bases between. CDR3 in amino acids: CASSQEGGASSYEQYF. As DNA, the CDR3 is TGCGCCAGCAGCCAAGAAGGGGGAGCTAGCTCCTACGAGCAGTACTTC.

The chain joins TRBV11-2 to TRBJ2-7; D possibly corresponds to TRBD1 (6 bases). Trimming removed 1 base from V and 1 base from J, with 14 bases in between. Germline loops: CDR1 SGHAT, CDR2 FQNNGV. The CDR3 consists of 16 residues. The CDR3 sequence: CASSLVGQQRSYEQYF. The CDR3 DNA reads as TGTGCCAGCAGCTTAGTGGGACAACAACGTTCCTACGAGCAGTACTTC.

The J gene is TRBJ2-6, the V gene TRBV19; 10 positions agree with TRBD1. Trimming removed 4 bases from V and 2 bases from J; junction bases left unmatched: 5. The germline gives CDR1 LNHDA, CDR2 SQIVND (reference sequence). The CDR3 has 17 amino acids. CDR3 residues: CASSTGTGVAGANVLTF. CDR3 DNA sequence: TGTGCCAGTAGTACAGGGACAGGGGTGGCTGGGGCCAACGTCCTGACTTTC.

To note about this clone: Other DNA sequences in this sample translate to the same CDR3. The J gene is TRBJ2-1, the V gene TRBV18, with 7 bases fitting TRBD1. The junction had 2 bases not matched to a gene; V was cut back by 3 bases and J by 0 bases. The germline CDR1 and CDR2 sequences are KGHSH and LQKENI. This CDR3 spans 15 amino acids. Written as DNA, the CDR3 is TGTGCCAGCTCACCGACAGGGAGCTCCTACAATGAGCAGTTCTTC. Its protein is CASSPTGSSYNEQFF.

The J gene is TRBJ1-6, the V gene TRBV7-3; tentative D call: TRBD1 (6 bases). Germline CDR1 is SGHTA and CDR2 is FQGTGA. Trimming stripped 2 bases from V and 7 bases from J, with 6 bases between. The length of the CDR3 is 13 residues. Here the CDR3 reads CASSLQGNSPLHF. CDR3 bases: TGTGCCAGCAGCTTACAGGGGAATTCACCCCTCCACTTT.

This chain uses TRBV28 with TRBJ2-1; the D gene is possibly TRBD2 (6 bases). Germline V CDR1 and CDR2: MDHEN, SYDVKM. V lost 6 bases, J lost 8 bases, and 20 bases lay in between. The CDR3 consists of 15 residues. In DNA form, the CDR3 reads TGTGCCAGCAGCTCCCGGGTCCCGGGAGTCCATGAGCAGTTCTTC. Protein: CASSSRVPGVHEQFF.

The rearrangement links TRBV7-8 to TRBJ2-7; D is unclear. Trimming left V 2 bases short and J 1 base short, with 3 bases between. CDR1 SGHVS and CDR2 FQNEAQ come from the germline V gene. The CDR3 is 12 residues long. CDR3 DNA sequence: TGTGCCAGCAGCTTACAGTCCTACGAGCAGTACTTC. Amino acids: CASSLQSYEQYF.

The chain links TRBV7-2 to TRBJ2-1; 8 bases map to TRBD2. The CDR3 has 17 amino acids. The ends lost 0 bases at V and 6 bases at J; junction bases unmatched: 10. The germline V gene has CDR1 SGHTA and CDR2 FQGNSA. The CDR3 protein is CASSLARPSGRTNEQFF. CDR3 nucleotide sequence: TGTGCCAGCAGCTTAGCGAGGCCGAGCGGGAGAACCAATGAGCAGTTCTTC. The full variable domain, with the rest looked up from reference TRBV7-2 and TRBJ2-1, is GAGVSQSPSNKVTEKGKDVELRCDPISGHTALYWYRQSLGQGLEFLIYFQGNSAPDKSGLPSDRFSAERTGGSVSTLTIQRTQQEDSAVYLCASSLARPSGRTNEQFFGPGTRLTVL.

The chain has TRBV23-1 and TRBJ2-7, with TRBD1 identical over 9 bases. TRBV23-1 is annotated as an ORF whose role is uncertain. This CDR3 has 17 residues. With 1 base clipped from V and 4 bases from J, the junction kept 11 bases outside the gene matches. CDR3 nucleotide sequence: TGCGCCAGCAGTCAATGTCTCGGGGGACAGGGATTTTACGAGCAGTACTTC. Translating it yields CASSQCLGGQGFYEQYF.

V is TRBV5-6 and J is TRBJ1-1, with 7 nucleotides matching TRBD1. Germline CDR1 is SGHDT and CDR2 is YYEEEE. After removal of 0 bases from V and 1 base from J, the junction contained 6 bases not matched to a gene. The CDR3 contains 16 residues. The CDR3 nucleotides are TGTGCCAGCAGCTTGGGCAGGGGGGATACGAACACTGAAGCTTTCTTT. Translating it yields CASSLGRGDTNTEAFF.